The rows below give T cell receptor beta chains drawn from one sample of a study of OX40 agonist ivuxolimab in advanced cancers. Assay used: immunoSEQ multiplex PCR; TCRdb lists only in-frame clones, some missing. The sample lists some 37,000 clones, around 82% seen once, with less than 2% in the top ten. The sequencing used CD4+ or CD8+ T cells sorted from blood, collected in a trial of the OX40 agonist ivuxolimab. Receptors were obtained from an adult with an advanced solid tumor such as melanoma, head and neck, liver or kidney cancer. CDR3s include the opening cysteine and the closing phenylalanine or tryptophan. Fields, in order: D gene, J gene, clone size, V gene, CDR3 protein, CDR3 DNA. A D gene is named only where the DNA matches it firmly. Not every row has a clone size; where given, it reads once, few, many or a size class.

d_gene: TRBD1; j_gene: TRBJ1-1; abundance: -; v_gene: TRBV19; CDR3aa: CASSTRTGGNTEAFF; CDR3nt: TGTGCCAGTAGTACGCGGACAGGGGGCAACACTGAAGCTTTCTTT
d_gene: -; j_gene: TRBJ2-3; abundance: -; v_gene: TRBV7-2; CDR3aa: CASGPVPSSTDTQYF; CDR3nt: TGTGCCAGCGGCCCGGTCCCCAGTAGCACAGATACGCAGTATTTT
d_gene: -; j_gene: TRBJ1-4; abundance: -; v_gene: TRBV9; CDR3aa: CASSVGLGQGNEKLFF; CDR3nt: TGTGCCAGCAGCGTAGGGCTGGGACAAGGAAATGAAAAACTGTTTTTT
d_gene: -; j_gene: TRBJ1-3; abundance: few; v_gene: TRBV4-3; CDR3aa: CASSQAGFGGNTIYF; CDR3nt: TGCGCCAGCAGCCAAGCAGGGTTTGGTGGAAACACCATATATTTT
d_gene: -; j_gene: TRBJ1-1; abundance: -; v_gene: TRBV29-1; CDR3aa: CSAGAPGNTEAFF; CDR3nt: TGCAGCGCAGGGGCCCCCGGGAACACTGAAGCTTTCTTT
d_gene: -; j_gene: TRBJ1-2; abundance: few; v_gene: TRBV14; CDR3aa: CASSQVDYGYTF; CDR3nt: TGTGCCAGCAGCCAAGTGGACTATGGCTACACCTTC
d_gene: -; j_gene: TRBJ2-2; abundance: -; v_gene: TRBV4-2; CDR3aa: CASSQVVGFYTGELFF; CDR3nt: TGTGCCAGCAGCCAAGTTGTTGGATTCTATACCGGGGAGCTGTTTTTT
d_gene: -; j_gene: TRBJ1-4; abundance: once; v_gene: TRBV7-6; CDR3aa: CASSASGYNEKLFF; CDR3nt: TGTGCCAGCAGCGCATCGGGGTACAATGAAAAACTGTTTTTT
d_gene: -; j_gene: TRBJ1-5; abundance: -; v_gene: TRBV2; CDR3aa: CASTVDPYSNQPQHF; CDR3nt: TGTGCCAGCACAGTAGACCCTTATAGCAATCAGCCCCAGCATTTT
d_gene: -; j_gene: TRBJ1-6; abundance: -; v_gene: TRBV30; CDR3aa: CAWTPLGGGNSPLHF; CDR3nt: TGTGCCTGGACACCGTTAGGGGGAGGGAATTCACCCCTCCACTTT
d_gene: -; j_gene: TRBJ1-2; abundance: -; v_gene: TRBV7-8; CDR3aa: CASSNVARPNYGYTF; CDR3nt: TGTGCCAGCAGCAATGTGGCCAGACCTAACTATGGCTACACCTTC
d_gene: -; j_gene: TRBJ2-3; abundance: -; v_gene: TRBV9; CDR3aa: CASSVEGGTSTDTQYF; CDR3nt: TGTGCCAGCAGCGTAGAGGGGGGGACCAGCACAGATACGCAGTATTTT
d_gene: TRBD1; j_gene: TRBJ1-5; abundance: -; v_gene: TRBV7-2; CDR3aa: CASSFTGAEYQPQHF; CDR3nt: TGTGCCAGCAGCTTTACAGGGGCGGAGTATCAGCCCCAGCATTTT
d_gene: -; j_gene: TRBJ1-3; abundance: -; v_gene: TRBV7-2; CDR3aa: CASSLDFFGNTIYF; CDR3nt: TGTGCCAGCAGCTTAGATTTTTTTGGAAACACCATATATTTT
d_gene: -; j_gene: TRBJ2-7; abundance: -; v_gene: TRBV5-1; CDR3aa: CASSPSTAQPNYEQYF; CDR3nt: TGCGCCAGCAGCCCTTCGACAGCCCAACCTAACTACGAGCAGTACTTC
d_gene: TRBD1; j_gene: TRBJ1-2; abundance: -; v_gene: TRBV7-8; CDR3aa: CASSLASDRDYGYTF; CDR3nt: TGTGCCAGCAGCTTAGCGTCCGACAGGGACTATGGCTACACCTTC
d_gene: TRBD1; j_gene: TRBJ2-1; abundance: -; v_gene: TRBV5-1; CDR3aa: CASSPGTVSSYNEQFF; CDR3nt: TGCGCCAGCAGCCCAGGGACAGTTAGCTCCTACAATGAGCAGTTCTTC
d_gene: -; j_gene: TRBJ1-6; abundance: -; v_gene: TRBV27; CDR3aa: CASSLWGRRSPLHF; CDR3nt: TGTGCCAGCAGTTTATGGGGTAGGCGCTCACCCCTCCACTTT
d_gene: -; j_gene: TRBJ2-2; abundance: -; v_gene: TRBV5-5; CDR3aa: CASSFRQGRDTGELFF; CDR3nt: TGTGCCAGCAGCTTTCGACAGGGGAGGGACACCGGGGAGCTGTTTTTT
d_gene: -; j_gene: TRBJ2-3; abundance: -; v_gene: TRBV30; CDR3aa: CASQTGNTDTQYF; CDR3nt: TGTGCCTCTCAGACAGGAAACACAGATACGCAGTATTTT
d_gene: -; j_gene: TRBJ1-2; abundance: few; v_gene: TRBV7-9; CDR3aa: CASSLGLNYGYTF; CDR3nt: TGTGCCAGCAGCTTGGGCCTGAATTATGGCTACACCTTC
d_gene: -; j_gene: TRBJ2-5; abundance: -; v_gene: TRBV6-4; CDR3aa: CAIPSPSQETQYF; CDR3nt: TGTGCAATTCCAAGTCCTTCCCAAGAGACCCAGTACTTC
d_gene: -; j_gene: TRBJ2-3; abundance: -; v_gene: TRBV5-1; CDR3aa: CASSLEGDTTTDTQYF; CDR3nt: TGCGCCAGCAGCTTAGAGGGGGACACCACCACAGATACGCAGTATTTT